This TCR beta chain is from a study of T cell responses to AZD1222 COVID-19 vaccine. At the level of the study: Pooled in the analysis were second doses at about 4 or about 12 weeks. Findings of the study overall: The donor group comprised mostly white British people and more females; the analysis possibly underestimated clonal diversity. Spike-wide coverage was observed for vaccine-associated CD4 TCRs, with dominant responses at 160-218 and 743-854.

Some clones are missing from TCRdb's copy, which holds only in-frame ones; the method was immunoSEQ multiplex PCR. Here the sample spans approximately 160,000 clones, over 75% being singletons. This clone was seen only once. Its cognate antigen is unknown. The germline CDR1 and CDR2 sequences are SGDLS and YYNGEE. This CDR3 comprises 19 residues. Trimming took 0 bases from V and 0 from J, leaving 20 bases between them. This chain links TRBV9 with TRBJ2-3; possibly TRBD2 for D (6 bases). Sequenced material: peripheral blood, taken on day 0 of AZD1222 vaccination. This TCR was sampled from an adult in good health. The CDR3 region has the DNA TGTGCCAGCAGCGTAGCTACCATGGGGCGGGGCCCAAGCACAGATACGCAGTATTTT. Its protein product is CASSVATMGRGPSTDTQYF.